Shown below are 19 T cell receptor beta chains from a single sample sequenced in a study of blood T cell repertoires in COVID-19. The table came from immunoSEQ multiplex PCR; TCRdb's copy has only in-frame clones and leaves some out. In the table there are hundreds of thousands of clones, about nine tenths of which are singletons. Sequenced sample: peripheral blood. The source is a woman in her 30s with active or convalescent COVID-19.

The CDR3 bases are TGTGCCAGCAGCCAACGTCTTGGAGCGGGGGGGCCTGGTGAGCAGTTCTTC. Protein sequence: CASSQRLGAGGPGEQFF. V and J are TRBV14 and TRBJ2-1; TRBD2 aligns across 10 bases. Per germline, CDR1 SGHDN and CDR2 FVKESK. The CDR3 consists of 17 residues. Germline trimming cut 2 bases from V and 9 bases from J; bases unmatched to any gene: 13.

V usage is TRBV6-1 and J usage is TRBJ1-1, with 11 bases aligning to TRBD1. Germline trimming cut 0 bases from V and 4 bases from J; bases unmatched to any gene: 1. The germline gives CDR1 MNHNS, CDR2 SASEGT. The CDR3 loop spans 15 amino acids. CDR3 coding DNA: TGTGCCAGCAGTGAAGCCGGGACAGGGGGCACTGAAGCTTTCTTT. Translated: CASSEAGTGGTEAFF.

The chain uses TRBV5-6 and TRBJ1-1; 9 bases agree with TRBD1. Germline CDR1 and CDR2: SGHDT and YYEEEE. The CDR3 is made up of 16 amino acids. V was clipped by 1 base and J by 5 bases; unmatched bases: 9. CDR3 bases: TGTGCCAGCAGCTTGTCGGGACAGGGAGAGAGTACTGAAGCTTTCTTT. This sequence encodes CASSLSGQGESTEAFF.

This clone has just one count. V and J are TRBV10-2 and TRBJ1-3; 9 nucleotides align to TRBD1. V shed 8 bases, J shed 2 bases, and the junction held 1 base outside the gene matches. CDR3 length: 13 residues. CDR1 and CDR2 (germline): WSHSY, SAAADI. Here the CDR3 reads CASRQGAGNTIYF. In DNA form, the CDR3 reads TGCGCCAGCCGACAGGGGGCTGGAAACACCATATATTTT.

The rearrangement joins TRBV5-4 to TRBJ2-7; 13 positions match TRBD2. Looked up from germline, CDR1 is SGHNT and CDR2 is YYREEE (reference sequence). The junction had 4 bases not matched to a gene; V was cut back by 4 bases and J by 3 bases. This CDR3 comprises 15 residues. The CDR3 loop reads CASSPGLAGDYEQYF. CDR3 coding DNA: TGTGCCAGCAGCCCTGGACTAGCGGGAGACTACGAGCAGTACTTC.

The chain combines TRBV5-6 with TRBJ1-6; D is perhaps TRBD1 (6 bases). This CDR3 has 17 residues. The V end lost 0 bases, the J end lost 7 bases, and 17 bases lay between the germline ends. CDR1 SGHDT and CDR2 YYEEEE come from the germline V gene. In DNA, the CDR3 is TGTGCCAGCAGCTTGGCCTCACAGGGTTTGTGGAATTCACCCCTCCACTTT. Translating it yields CASSLASQGLWNSPLHF.

V usage is TRBV6-5 and J usage is TRBJ2-1; TRBD2 agrees at 8 bases. Germline V CDR1 and CDR2: MNHEY, SVGAGI. The CDR3 runs 14 residues. Trimming removed 5 bases from V and 8 bases from J; junction bases left unmatched: 8. CDR3 protein: CASSTSGGADEQFF. The CDR3 DNA is TGTGCCAGCAGTACTAGCGGTGGGGCGGATGAGCAGTTCTTC.

This sequence joins TRBV29-1 and TRBJ2-3; D is perhaps TRBD2 (6 bases). The CDR3 length is 14 residues. CDR1 and CDR2 from the germline V gene are SQVTM and ANQGSEA. Trimming removed 3 bases from V and 6 bases from J, with 16 bases in between. The CDR3 protein is CSVERDLALDTQYF. CDR3 DNA sequence: TGCAGCGTTGAGAGGGACCTAGCGCTGGATACGCAGTATTTT.

This rearrangement joins TRBV11-2 to TRBJ2-3, with 12 bases lining up with TRBD2. J was trimmed by 0 bases and V by 1 base; bases with no gene match: 5. The CDR3 runs 18 residues. Per the germline V gene, CDR1 is SGHAT and CDR2 is FQNNGV. The CDR3 DNA reads as TGTGCCAGCAGCTTAGTCACTAGCGGGGGGACTAGCACAGATACGCAGTATTTT. Translated, it gives CASSLVTSGGTSTDTQYF.

The V gene is TRBV4-1, the J gene TRBJ2-7; D gene uncertain. Trimming took off 0 bases at V and 1 base at J, with 4 bases between the two ends. The CDR3 has 13 residues. Germline CDR1 reads MGHRA; CDR2 reads YSYEKL. The CDR3 nucleotides read TGCGCCAGCAGCCAAGACAGGTCCTACGAGCAGTACTTC. This translates into CASSQDRSYEQYF.

V is TRBV30 and J is TRBJ2-7, with 8 bases lining up with TRBD1. Germline values: CDR1 GTSNPN, CDR2 SVGIG (reference sequence). The length of the CDR3 is 13 residues. Losses at the gene ends were 5 bases for V and 2 bases for J; bases not matched to a gene: 5. The CDR3, as DNA: TGTGCCTGGGACAGGGGTGGCCCCTACGAGCAGTACTTC. Amino acid sequence: CAWDRGGPYEQYF.

This clone is a singleton in its sample. The rearrangement joins TRBV18 to TRBJ1-1; D is possibly TRBD1 (6 bases). Germline V gives CDR1 KGHSH, CDR2 LQKENI. V was pared by 5 bases and J by 5 bases, with 21 bases between. This CDR3 is built from 16 residues. This CDR3 reads CASSSNVGHPRTEAFF. CDR3 sequence (DNA): TGTGCCAGCTCATCAAACGTGGGACACCCTCGGACTGAAGCTTTCTTT.

V gene TRBV9 combines with J gene TRBJ1-4; D call uncertain. V was pared by 4 bases and J by 6 bases, with 16 bases between. This CDR3 has 15 residues. CDR1 and CDR2 from the germline V gene are SGDLS and YYNGEE. The CDR3 loop reads CASSPQLTHDEKLFF. The CDR3, as DNA: TGTGCCAGCAGCCCTCAGTTAACCCACGATGAAAAACTGTTTTTT.

This clone was observed a handful of times. The rearrangement joins TRBV5-3 to TRBJ1-5; D is undetermined. TRBV5-3 is an ORF for which the function is uncertain. The CDR3 has 15 residues. V was trimmed by 0 bases and J by 2 bases, leaving 9 bases between them. Here the CDR3 reads CARSLELNGNQPQHF. The CDR3 nucleotides read TGTGCCAGAAGCTTGGAACTTAATGGCAATCAGCCCCAGCATTTT.

This chain uses TRBV7-2 with TRBJ1-5; tentatively, D is TRBD1 (6 bases). CDR1 and CDR2 from the germline V gene are SGHTA and FQGNSA. Trimming removed 5 bases at V and 3 bases at J, with 17 bases between. The CDR3 is 16 amino acids. The CDR3 sequence: CASSPTLGAYNQPQHF. The CDR3, as DNA: TGTGCCAGCAGCCCGACTCTGGGGGCTTACAATCAGCCCCAGCATTTT.

The chain is built from TRBV10-1 and TRBJ2-5; D is unclear. The germline V gene has CDR1 WNHNN and CDR2 SYGVQD (reference sequence). The ends were cut back, 4 bases at V and 3 bases at J, with 9 bases in the middle. The CDR3 covers 13 residues. CDR3 nucleotides: TGCGCCAGCAGTGGGCTAGAAGAAGAGACCCAGTACTTC. This gives the protein CASSGLEEETQYF.

The chain couples TRBV27 to TRBJ1-2, with TRBD1 identical over 10 bases. From germline, CDR1 is MNHEY and CDR2 SMNVEV (reference sequence). V lost 5 bases and J lost 3; bases outside the gene matches: 12. This CDR3 spans 17 amino acids. The CDR3 sequence is CASSPSIGQGGDYGYTF. The DNA for the CDR3 is TGTGCCAGCAGTCCCTCGATAGGACAGGGGGGCGACTATGGCTACACCTTC.

This sequence joins TRBV14 and TRBJ1-6, with D maybe TRBD1 (5 bases). The germline V and J ends were trimmed by 0 bases and 7 bases, with 7 bases remaining between them. CDR3 length: 14 residues. Germline V lookup: CDR1 SGHDN, CDR2 FVKESK. Here the CDR3 reads CASSQETENSPLHF. DNA of the CDR3: TGTGCCAGCAGCCAAGAGACAGAGAATTCACCCCTCCACTTT.

This chain uses TRBV5-4 with TRBJ1-3; D remains ambiguous. V was clipped by 0 bases and J by 0 bases, with 7 bases between them. Germline V gene lookup returns CDR1 SGHNT and CDR2 YYREEE (reference sequence). This CDR3 region has 15 residues. This CDR3 is CASSLGLNSGNTIYF. CDR3 DNA sequence: TGTGCCAGCAGCTTGGGACTCAACTCTGGAAACACCATATATTTT.